This T cell receptor beta chain was profiled in a study of blood T cell repertoires in COVID-19. V dropped 0 bases and J dropped 7 bases, with 14 bases sitting between them. Germline V CDR1 and CDR2: SGDLS, YYNGEE. CDR3 length equals 14 residues. Here immunoSEQ multiplex PCR was the method, and the copy in TCRdb shows in-frame clones only, minus some. The table lists roughly 79,000 clones, 65% to 85% of them singletons. The material sequenced was peripheral blood. The clonotype was recovered from a man in his 60s with active or convalescent COVID-19. The gene calls are TRBV9 and TRBJ2-7, with TRBD1 as a possible D gene (6 bases). CDR3 nucleotides: TGTGCCAGCAGCGTAGAAACAGGGCCCCTGGAGCAGTACTTC. Amino acids: CASSVETGPLEQYF.